One and the same sample provided the 17 T cell receptor beta chains below, sequenced in a study of PD-L1 blockade in urothelial cancer. The method was immunoSEQ multiplex PCR; TCRdb's version includes in-frame clones alone and lacks a portion of them. This sample carries 71,000 or so clones, around nine tenths of them seen once, and the ten largest clones take approximately 3.2%. The starting material was PBMCs, obtained around atezolizumab (anti-PD-L1) treatment. These TCRs come from a man aged 60-69 years with urothelial cancer.

V is TRBV5-4 and J is TRBJ2-5; TRBD1 agrees at 7 bases. Germline V CDR1 and CDR2: SGHNT, YYREEE (reference sequence). The CDR3 sequence is 17 residues long. J gave up 0 bases and V 1 base, and 9 bases lay outside the gene matches. CDR3 sequence (DNA): TGTGCCAGCAGCTTGAGGGGGCGCAGGTCTTACCAAGAGACCCAGTACTTC. Protein sequence: CASSLRGRRSYQETQYF.

The genes are TRBV5-4 and TRBJ2-1, with D hard to call. This CDR3 is 13 amino acids long. Germline CDR1 reads SGHNT; CDR2 reads YYREEE (reference sequence). Trimming shortened V by 0 bases and J by 8 bases, and 9 bases separated the two germline ends. The CDR3 DNA reads TGTGCCAGCAGCTTGGCGCTAGAAGATGAGCAGTTCTTC. Its protein is CASSLALEDEQFF.

In its sample, this clone was seen once. The V call is TRBV18, the J call TRBJ2-7; D may be TRBD2 (5 bases). Trimming took 3 bases from V and 5 from J, leaving 17 bases between them. The CDR3 totals 15 residues. Germline V gene sequence: CDR1 KGHSH, CDR2 LQKENI. CDR3 nucleotides: TGTGCCAGCTCACCCGAGTGGGCCGGGGTGAACGAGCAGTACTTC. The encoded protein is CASSPEWAGVNEQYF.

The rearrangement links TRBV2 to TRBJ1-1, with D possibly matching TRBD1 (5 bases). The V gene lost 6 bases and the J gene lost 1 base, with 9 bases spanning the gap. Germline V gene lookup returns CDR1 SNHLY and CDR2 FYNNEI. The CDR3 has 13 amino acids. Written as DNA, the CDR3 is TGTGCCAGCAGGGACAATGAGAACACTGAAGCTTTCTTT. Translation: CASRDNENTEAFF.

The chain employs TRBV9 and TRBJ1-3; D might be TRBD1 (6 bases). The CDR3 has 15 residues. Germline CDR1 is SGDLS and CDR2 is YYNGEE. The ends were cut back, 0 bases at V and 2 bases at J, with 9 bases in the middle. Here the CDR3 reads CASSVEGDPGNTIYF. CDR3 DNA sequence: TGTGCCAGCAGCGTAGAGGGGGACCCTGGAAACACCATATATTTT.

The rearrangement links TRBV11-2 to TRBJ2-5; a possible D gene is TRBD1 (5 bases). V lost 5 bases and J lost 1, with 11 bases in between. This CDR3 comprises 14 residues. Germline V gene lookup returns CDR1 SGHAT and CDR2 FQNNGV. Here the CDR3 DNA reads TGTGCCAGCAGCCCCCGACAGATCCAAGAGACCCAGTACTTC. Its protein is CASSPRQIQETQYF.

V and J are TRBV7-9 and TRBJ2-5; 13 nucleotides agree with TRBD2. Germline-derived CDR1 and CDR2 are SEHNR and FQNEAQ (reference sequence). This CDR3 is 16 amino acids long. Unmatched junction bases numbered 5, after V lost 5 bases and J lost 2 bases. The CDR3 reads CASSRTSGGLQETQYF. The DNA for the CDR3 is TGTGCCAGCAGCCGGACTAGCGGGGGCCTTCAAGAGACCCAGTACTTC.

This clone was picked up one time. This sequence joins TRBV10-3 and TRBJ2-1, with 8 bases lining up with TRBD2. The CDR3 has 16 amino acids. V was clipped by 4 bases and J by 1 base; unmatched bases: 6. Germline CDR1 is ENHRY and CDR2 is SYGVKD. This CDR3 is CAISVGSGRSYNEQFF. In nucleotides, the CDR3 is TGTGCCATCAGTGTGGGGAGCGGGAGATCCTACAATGAGCAGTTCTTC.

This chain uses TRBV11-3 with TRBJ1-1, with a tentative D call TRBD1 (6 bases). This CDR3 contains 12 residues. The V and J ends lost 5 bases and 6 bases respectively, with 10 bases between them. Germline lookup yields CDR1 SGHNT and CDR2 YENEEA. The chain's CDR3 is CASSKGDAEAFF. The CDR3 coding sequence is TGTGCCAGCAGCAAGGGGGACGCTGAAGCTTTCTTT.

CDR3 residues: CASSQAGTPTKQYF. The CDR3 nucleotides read TGTGCCAGCAGCCAGGCCGGGACTCCTACAAAGCAGTACTTC. The chain is built from TRBV14 and TRBJ2-7; D may be TRBD2 (6 bases). The V end lost 3 bases, the J end lost 8 bases, and 17 bases lay between the germline ends. The V gene's germline CDR1 is SGHDN and CDR2 FVKESK. This CDR3 is built from 14 residues.

The DNA of the CDR3 is TGTGCCATCAGGGTCTCCCCGGAGACGAACACCGGGGAGCTGTTTTTT. It codes for CAIRVSPETNTGELFF. The chain joins TRBV10-3 to TRBJ2-2; no definite D call. The V gene's germline CDR1 is ENHRY and CDR2 SYGVKD. V lost 6 bases to trimming and J lost 0 bases, with 14 bases between them. CDR3 size: 16 residues.

This clone was detected once. The J gene is TRBJ1-5, the V gene TRBV19; TRBD1 might be the D (5 bases). Per the germline V gene, CDR1 is LNHDA and CDR2 is SQIVND (reference sequence). This CDR3 has 10 amino acids. The V and J ends lost 8 bases and 9 bases respectively, with 8 bases between them. CDR3 bases: TGTGCCAGTGGGGGGTCGCCCCAGCATTTT. Amino acid sequence: CASGGSPQHF.

V and J are TRBV18 and TRBJ1-5; D gene unclear. V was pared by 3 bases and J by 4 bases, with 19 bases between. This CDR3 is 17 amino acids long. Germline V CDR1 and CDR2: KGHSH, LQKENI. CDR3 in DNA: TGTGCCAGCTCACCTATTAACTCGGGAACACAAAATCAGCCCCAGCATTTT. It yields the protein CASSPINSGTQNQPQHF.

The chain couples TRBV7-9 to TRBJ2-7, with D possibly matching TRBD1 (6 bases). Germline lookup yields CDR1 SEHNR and CDR2 FQNEAQ (reference sequence). Trimming took 3 bases from V and 1 from J, leaving 7 bases between them. This CDR3 has 13 amino acids. CDR3 amino acids: CASSFTGSYEQYF. CDR3 DNA: TGTGCCAGCAGCTTTACAGGGTCCTACGAGCAGTACTTC.

The genes are TRBV5-1 and TRBJ1-2; TRBD1 is a possible D gene (5 bases). CDR1 is SGHRS and CDR2 is YFSETQ in the germline V gene. The V end lost 3 bases, the J end lost 1 base, and 16 bases lay between the germline ends. The CDR3 has 16 amino acids. CDR3 sequence reads: CASSSATGSYNYGYTF. CDR3 nucleotides: TGCGCCAGCAGCTCGGCTACAGGTTCCTATAACTATGGCTACACCTTC. Full variable domain (remainder filled in from reference TRBV5-1 and TRBJ1-2): KAGVTQTPRYLIKTRGQQVTLSCSPISGHRSVSWYQQTPGQGLQFLFEYFSETQRNKGNFPGRFSGRQFSNSRSEMNVSTLELGDSALYLCASSSATGSYNYGYTFGSGTRLTVV.

This chain uses TRBV7-8 with TRBJ2-5; 7 bases are a match to TRBD2. J gave up 2 bases and V 8 bases, and 5 bases lay outside the gene matches. Germline loops: CDR1 SGHVS, CDR2 FQNEAQ. There are 13 residues in the CDR3. The CDR3 reads CASSSGGQETQYF. The CDR3, as DNA: TGTGCCAGCTCTTCGGGGGGTCAAGAGACCCAGTACTTC.

CDR3 region: CASGLVVGRTSSYGYTF. The CDR3 DNA sequence: TGTGCTAGTGGTTTGGTAGTTGGGCGAACTAGTAGCTATGGCTACACCTTC. The chain combines TRBV12-5 with TRBJ1-2; D is unresolved. Germline assignment: CDR1 LGHNT and CDR2 FRNRAP. Trimming took 0 bases from V and 4 from J, leaving 18 bases between them. The CDR3 runs 17 residues.